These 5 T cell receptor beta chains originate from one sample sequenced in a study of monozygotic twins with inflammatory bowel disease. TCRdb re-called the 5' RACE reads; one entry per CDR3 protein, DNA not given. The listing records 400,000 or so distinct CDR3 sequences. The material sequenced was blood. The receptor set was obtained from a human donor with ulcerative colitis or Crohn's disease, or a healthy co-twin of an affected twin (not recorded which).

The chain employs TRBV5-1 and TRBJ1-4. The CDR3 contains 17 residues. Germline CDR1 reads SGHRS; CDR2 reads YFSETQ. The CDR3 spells CASSLESPGGSGEKLFF.

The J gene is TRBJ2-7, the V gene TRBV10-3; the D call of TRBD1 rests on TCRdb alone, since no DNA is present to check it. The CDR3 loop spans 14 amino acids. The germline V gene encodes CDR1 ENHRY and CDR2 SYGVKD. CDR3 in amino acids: CAISRGTGSYEQYF.

CDR3 region: CSAKLGGSGANVLTF. This rearrangement joins TRBV20-1 to TRBJ2-6; TCRdb calls TRBD1, which cannot be checked without DNA. This CDR3 is built from 15 residues. CDR1 and CDR2 from the germline V gene are DFQATT and SNEGSKA (reference sequence).

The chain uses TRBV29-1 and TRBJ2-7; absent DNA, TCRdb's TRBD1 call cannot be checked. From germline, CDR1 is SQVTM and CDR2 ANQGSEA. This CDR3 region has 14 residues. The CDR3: CSVESPGQAYEQYF.

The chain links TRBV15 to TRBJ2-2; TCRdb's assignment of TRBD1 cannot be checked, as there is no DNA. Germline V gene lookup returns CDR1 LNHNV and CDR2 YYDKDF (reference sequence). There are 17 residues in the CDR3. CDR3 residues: CATSPPGGTVATGELFF.